This is a list of T cell receptor beta chains from one sample in a study of cytomegalovirus exposure and HLA in healthy donors. Repertoires were generated with immunoSEQ multiplex PCR, while TCRdb's copy carries only in-frame clones and drops some. The sample carries approximately 190,000 clones, around 86% recorded once. Sequenced: PBMCs. Receptors originate from a woman aged 50 to 60 in good health and CMV-seropositive. Both conserved end residues are part of each CDR3. D genes are given only for firm matches. Clone size, where shown, is once, few, many, or a class for clones that have expanded.

CAISERGGRNTGELFF,TGTGCCATCAGTGAGCGGGGCGGGAGAAACACCGGGGAGCTGTTTTTT,TRBD2,few,TRBJ2-2,TRBV10-3
CASSLDRVQPQHF,TGTGCCAGCAGCTTAGACAGGGTGCAGCCCCAGCATTTT,NA,NA,TRBJ1-5,TRBV7-2
CAWAGGLNYGYTF,TGTGCCTGGGCGGGGGGCCTTAACTATGGCTACACCTTC,NA,NA,TRBJ1-2,TRBV30
CASSQQGRTEAFF,TGTGCCAGCAGTCAACAGGGCCGAACTGAAGCTTTCTTT,NA,NA,TRBJ1-1,TRBV6-1
CASSPRLGEQYF,TGTGCCAGCAGTCCGCGGCTGGGCGAGCAGTACTTC,NA,NA,TRBJ2-7,TRBV28
CATEQGLFYNEQFF,TGTGCCACCGAGCAGGGACTATTCTACAATGAGCAGTTCTTC,TRBD2,NA,TRBJ2-1,TRBV15
CASSLGEGVLYGYTF,TGCGCCAGCAGCTTGGGTGAAGGGGTCCTCTATGGCTACACCTTC,NA,NA,TRBJ1-2,TRBV5-1
CASSMGQALTDTQYF,TGTGCCAGTAGTATGGGACAGGCACTGACAGATACGCAGTATTTT,TRBD1,few,TRBJ2-3,TRBV19
CASSLAGLETQYF,TGTGCCAGCAGCTTGGCGGGGTTGGAGACCCAGTACTTC,NA,NA,TRBJ2-5,TRBV5-8
CASSLGAGGTGANGLTF,TGTGCCAGCAGCTTAGGGGCGGGAGGGACTGGGGCCAACGGCCTGACTTTC,TRBD2,NA,TRBJ2-6,TRBV13
CASSFEAVNTGELFF,TGTGCCAGCAGTTTTGAGGCAGTCAACACCGGGGAGCTGTTTTTT,NA,NA,TRBJ2-2,TRBV28
CSSSFGHGDEQYF,TGTTCCAGCAGCTTTGGGCACGGGGACGAGCAGTACTTC,NA,NA,TRBJ2-7,TRBV7-9
CASRNREPVNSPLHF,TGTGCCAGTAGAAACAGGGAGCCTGTCAATTCACCCCTCCACTTT,NA,few,TRBJ1-6,TRBV19
CASSLKEDSLSYEQYF,TGTGCCAGCAGCCTAAAAGAGGACAGCCTGTCCTACGAGCAGTACTTC,NA,few,TRBJ2-7,TRBV7-9
CASSLSGFGAEAFF,TGCGCCAGCAGCTTGTCGGGGTTTGGGGCTGAAGCTTTCTTT,NA,NA,TRBJ1-1,TRBV5-1
CASSDLAATYEQYF,TGCGCCAGCAGCGATCTAGCGGCTACCTACGAGCAGTACTTC,TRBD2,NA,TRBJ2-7,TRBV5-1
CASSLTGGNSGANVLTF,TGCGCCAGCAGCTTGACAGGGGGAAACTCTGGAGCCAACGTCCTGACTTTC,TRBD1,NA,TRBJ2-6,TRBV5-1
CASSLYAARGIGETQYF,TGTGCCAGCAGCTTATATGCGGCCAGGGGGATCGGAGAGACCCAGTACTTC,TRBD1,NA,TRBJ2-5,TRBV7-6
CASSQQEYNEQFF,TGTGCCAGCTCACAACAGGAATACAATGAGCAGTTCTTC,NA,NA,TRBJ2-1,TRBV18
CASSLERGTYEQYF,TGTGCCAGCAGCTTAGAGCGGGGTACCTACGAGCAGTACTTC,TRBD2,once,TRBJ2-7,TRBV13
CASSGLAGDGANVLTF,TGTGCCAGCAGCGGACTAGCGGGAGACGGGGCCAACGTCCTGACTTTC,TRBD2,NA,TRBJ2-6,TRBV11-2
CASARDNQETQYF,TGTGCCTCAGCCCGGGACAATCAAGAGACCCAGTACTTC,NA,once,TRBJ2-5,TRBV10-3
CASSKRGGEPNYGYTF,TGTGCCAGCAGCAAAAGGGGGGGCGAGCCTAACTATGGCTACACCTTC,NA,once,TRBJ1-2,TRBV11-2
CATSRNSGQGVSGYTF,TGTGCCACCAGCAGGAACTCGGGACAGGGTGTGAGTGGCTACACCTTC,TRBD1,NA,TRBJ1-2,TRBV15
CASSSDRTGRLFF,TGTGCCAGCAGCTCGGACCGGACAGGGCGGCTGTTTTTT,TRBD1,NA,TRBJ2-2,TRBV5-4
CARRRPQGKTSGSYYRGGTQYF,TGTGCCAGGCGGAGGCCTCAGGGGAAGACTAGCGGGAGTTATTACAGGGGTGGGACCCAGTACTTC,TRBD2,NA,TRBJ2-5,TRBV27
CASSPSGTSGWGEQFF,TGTGCCAGCAGTCCCTCCGGGACTAGCGGGTGGGGTGAGCAGTTCTTC,TRBD2,NA,TRBJ2-1,TRBV28
CASSRGRPQADTQYF,TGTGCCAGCAGCCGCGGGAGGCCCCAGGCAGATACGCAGTATTTT,TRBD2,NA,TRBJ2-3,TRBV6-5